The 8 T cell receptor beta chains in this list originate from one sample, sequenced in a study of blood T cell repertoires in COVID-19. Assay used: immunoSEQ multiplex PCR; TCRdb lists only in-frame clones, some missing. This repertoire shows about 200,000 clones, approximately 87% found once; its top ten account for roughly 2.4%. Material for sequencing was peripheral blood. The source is a woman in her fifties or sixties with acute or convalescent COVID-19.

This clone was recorded a few times. The chain is built from TRBV30 and TRBJ1-5; D gene uncertain. The CDR3 loop spans 12 amino acids. V lost 2 bases to trimming and J lost 5 bases, with 7 bases between them. The germline gives CDR1 GTSNPN, CDR2 SVGIG (reference sequence). DNA for the CDR3: TGTGCCTGGAGTTCAGATCATCAGCCCCAGCATTTT. This translates into CAWSSDHQPQHF.

The chain uses TRBV14 and TRBJ1-1, with a weak D call TRBD1 (5 bases). Germline V gives CDR1 SGHDN, CDR2 FVKESK. V lost 0 bases and J 1 base, leaving 6 bases between the germline ends. CDR3 length equals 14 residues. Here the CDR3 reads CASSQERGNTEAFF. CDR3 in DNA: TGTGCCAGCAGCCAAGAAAGGGGGAACACTGAAGCTTTCTTT.

V is TRBV9 and J is TRBJ2-2; maybe TRBD1 (6 bases). The length of the CDR3 is 15 residues. In germline, CDR1 is SGDLS, CDR2 YYNGEE. The ends were cut back, 0 bases at V and 3 bases at J, with 9 bases in the middle. The CDR3 region has the DNA TGTGCCAGCAGCGTAGGGAACAGGGACACCGGGGAGCTGTTTTTT. As protein: CASSVGNRDTGELFF.

V is TRBV2 and J is TRBJ2-5; D call uncertain. The CDR3 consists of 18 residues. Trimming stripped 8 bases from V and 0 bases from J, with 25 bases between. The V gene's germline CDR1 is SNHLY and CDR2 FYNNEI. The CDR3 DNA sequence: TGTGCCAGCCTCCCTACCTTTAGCCCAAACACGTACCAAGAGACCCAGTACTTC. Translation gives CASLPTFSPNTYQETQYF. Full variable domain (missing parts from reference TRBV2 and TRBJ2-5): EPEVTQTPSHQVTQMGQEVILRCVPISNHLYFYWYRQILGQKVEFLVSFYNNEISEKSEIFDDQFSVERPDGSNFTLKIRSTKLEDSAMYFCASLPTFSPNTYQETQYFGPGTRLLVL.

The chain is built from TRBV30 and TRBJ2-2; a possible D gene is TRBD1 (6 bases). The CDR3 has 15 residues. CDR1 and CDR2 from the germline V gene are GTSNPN and SVGIG (reference sequence). V lost 5 bases and J 2 bases, leaving 15 bases between the germline ends. The CDR3 DNA sequence: TGTGCCTGGTTCAAGCCGGGACATAACACCGGGGAGCTGTTTTTT. Residues: CAWFKPGHNTGELFF.

The chain combines TRBV27 with TRBJ2-7, with TRBD2 as a possible D gene (5 bases). Germline assignment: CDR1 MNHEY and CDR2 SMNVEV (reference sequence). CDR3 length: 16 residues. The V and J ends lost 1 base and 5 bases respectively, with 18 bases between them. The CDR3 DNA reads as TGTGCCAGCAGTTTATGGAGTGAGGGCCCTTTTGACGAGCAGTACTTC. Protein: CASSLWSEGPFDEQYF.

This sequence joins TRBV12-2 and TRBJ2-5; the table's D gene call, TRBD2, was not cross checked with the DNA. TRBV12-2 is assigned pseudogene status. This CDR3 has 9 amino acids. The CDR3 region is CAGIETQYF. The CDR3 bases are TGCGCGGGAATAGAGACCCAGTACTTC.

The rearrangement links TRBV5-1 to TRBJ1-4, with D hard to call. V was clipped by 0 bases and J by 2 bases, with 5 bases between them. The CDR3 consists of 14 residues. The germline gives CDR1 SGHRS, CDR2 YFSETQ. CDR3 in DNA: TGCGCCAGCAGCTTGGCCGGTACTAATGAAAAACTGTTTTTT. Translated: CASSLAGTNEKLFF.